This T cell receptor (beta chain) comes out of a study of cytomegalovirus exposure and HLA in healthy donors. The overall study: Clustering assigned about four fifths of the roughly 420 genotyped donors to the Caucasian-associated ancestry cluster. Overall study findings and caveats: The authors listed 150 to 200 TCR beta chains as cytomegalovirus-associated.

Germline loops: CDR1 MNHEY, CDR2 SVGAGI. The ends were cut back, 6 bases at V and 1 base at J, with 15 bases in the middle. This CDR3 region has 15 residues. It was with 60 Vbeta and 13 Jbeta primers that the PCR ran. Data came from immunoSEQ multiplex PCR; TCRdb stores just in-frame clones and leaves some out. Its clone listing holds around 70,000 clones. On this clone itself: Its antigen is unidentified.

The chain joins TRBV6-5 to TRBJ1-1; no clear D gene. The sequencing input was PBMCs. This receptor was identified in a woman under 40 in good health and CMV-seronegative. The CDR3 nucleotides are TGTGCCAGCAGCCTGCGGACTCCTACGAACACTGAAGCTTTCTTT. It codes for CASSLRTPTNTEAFF.